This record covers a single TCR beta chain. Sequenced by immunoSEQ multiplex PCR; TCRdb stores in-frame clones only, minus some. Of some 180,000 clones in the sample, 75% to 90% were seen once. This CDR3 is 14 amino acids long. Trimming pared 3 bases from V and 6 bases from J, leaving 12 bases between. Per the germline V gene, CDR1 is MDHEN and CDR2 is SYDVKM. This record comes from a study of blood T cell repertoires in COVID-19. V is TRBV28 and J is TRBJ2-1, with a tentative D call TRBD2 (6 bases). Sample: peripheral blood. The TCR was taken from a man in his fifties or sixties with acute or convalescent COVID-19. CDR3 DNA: TGTGCCAGCAGTTTCGAGACGGGAGTCAATGAGCAGTTCTTC. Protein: CASSFETGVNEQFF.